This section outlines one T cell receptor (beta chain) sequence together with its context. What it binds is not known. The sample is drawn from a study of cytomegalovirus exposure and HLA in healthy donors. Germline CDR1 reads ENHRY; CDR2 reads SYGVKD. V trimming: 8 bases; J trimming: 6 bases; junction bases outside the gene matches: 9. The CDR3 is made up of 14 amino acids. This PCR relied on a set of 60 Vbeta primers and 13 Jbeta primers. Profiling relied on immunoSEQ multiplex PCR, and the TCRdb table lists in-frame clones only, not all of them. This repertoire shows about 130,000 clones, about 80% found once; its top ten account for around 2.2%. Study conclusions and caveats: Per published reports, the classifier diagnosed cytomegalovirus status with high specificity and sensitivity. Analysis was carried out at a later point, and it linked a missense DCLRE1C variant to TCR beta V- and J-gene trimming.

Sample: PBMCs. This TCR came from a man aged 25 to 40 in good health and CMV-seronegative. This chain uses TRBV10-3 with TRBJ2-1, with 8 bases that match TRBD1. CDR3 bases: TGTGCCATCCGGGACAGGCACCAAGGCAATGAGCAGTTCTTC. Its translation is CAIRDRHQGNEQFF.